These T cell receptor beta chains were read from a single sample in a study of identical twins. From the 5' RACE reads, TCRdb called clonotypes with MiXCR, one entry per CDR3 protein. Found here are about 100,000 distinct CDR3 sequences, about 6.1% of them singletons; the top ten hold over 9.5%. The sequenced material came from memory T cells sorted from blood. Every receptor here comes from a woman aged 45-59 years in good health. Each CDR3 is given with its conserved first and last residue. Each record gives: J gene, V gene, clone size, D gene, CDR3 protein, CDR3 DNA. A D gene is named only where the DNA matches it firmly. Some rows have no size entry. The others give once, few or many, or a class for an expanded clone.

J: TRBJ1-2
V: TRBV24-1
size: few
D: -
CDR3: CATSDFRGGGYGYTF
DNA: TGTGCCACCAGTGATTTCAGGGGCGGGGGCTATGGCTACACCTTC

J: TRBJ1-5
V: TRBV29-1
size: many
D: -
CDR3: CSVESTGDQPQHF
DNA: TGCAGCGTTGAGTCGACAGGAGATCAGCCCCAGCATTTT

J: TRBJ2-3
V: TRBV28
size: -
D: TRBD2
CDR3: CASSSRIAGDTDTQYF
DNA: TGTGCCAGCAGTTCTCGTATAGCGGGAGACACAGATACGCAGTATTTT

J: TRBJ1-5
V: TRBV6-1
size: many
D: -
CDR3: CASSAGVLTGQPQHF
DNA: TGTGCCAGCAGTGCCGGGGTTCTAACAGGCCAGCCCCAGCATTTT

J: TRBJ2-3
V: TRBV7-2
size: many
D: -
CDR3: CASSLGWVTDTQYF
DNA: TGTGCCAGCAGCTTAGGGTGGGTCACAGATACGCAGTATTTT

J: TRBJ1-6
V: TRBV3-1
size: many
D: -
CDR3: CASSQFLAGSESPLHF
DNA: TGTGCCAGCAGCCAATTTTTGGCAGGTTCGGAATCACCCCTCCACTTT

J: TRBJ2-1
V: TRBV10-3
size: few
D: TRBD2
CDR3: CAISAGLSYNEQFF
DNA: TGTGCCATCAGTGCGGGACTAAGTTACAATGAGCAGTTCTTC

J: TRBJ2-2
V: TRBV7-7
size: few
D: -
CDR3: CASSSKVAGELFFF
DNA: -

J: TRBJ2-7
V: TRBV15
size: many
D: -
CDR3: CATSRELGEQYF
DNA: TGTGCCACCAGCAGAGAACTCGGCGAGCAGTACTTC

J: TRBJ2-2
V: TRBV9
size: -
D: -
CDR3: CASSKIQGTTGELFF
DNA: TGTGCCAGCAGCAAAATACAGGGTACTACCGGGGAGCTGTTTTTT

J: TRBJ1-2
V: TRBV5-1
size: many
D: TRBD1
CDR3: CASSSGQIYGYTF
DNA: TGCGCCAGCAGTTCGGGACAGATCTATGGCTACACCTTC

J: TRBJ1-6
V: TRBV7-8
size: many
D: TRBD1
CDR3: CASSPRGGQGTRNSPLHF
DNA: TGTGCCAGCAGCCCACGAGGAGGACAGGGGACGAGGAATTCACCCCTCCACTTT

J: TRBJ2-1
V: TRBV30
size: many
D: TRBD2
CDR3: CAGQGLAEYNEQFF
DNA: TGTGCCGGACAAGGACTAGCGGAATACAATGAGCAGTTCTTC

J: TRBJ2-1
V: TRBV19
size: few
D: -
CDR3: CASSIRGDEQFF
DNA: TGTGCCAGTAGTATCAGGGGGGATGAGCAGTTCTTC

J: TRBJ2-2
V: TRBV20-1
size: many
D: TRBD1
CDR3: CSAPGQGVSGELFF
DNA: TGCAGTGCTCCGGGACAGGGAGTTTCCGGGGAGCTGTTTTTT

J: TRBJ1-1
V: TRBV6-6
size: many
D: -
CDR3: CASSYSMNLGQNTEAFF
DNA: TGTGCCAGCAGTTACTCGATGAACTTGGGACAGAACACTGAAGCTTTCTTT

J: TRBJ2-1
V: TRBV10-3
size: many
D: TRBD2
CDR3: CAISGTSARLSNEQFF
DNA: TGTGCCATCAGTGGAACTAGCGCGAGACTGAGCAATGAGCAGTTCTTC

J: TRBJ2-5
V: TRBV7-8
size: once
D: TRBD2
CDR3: CASSLGLAVQKSQYF
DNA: TGTGCCAGCAGCTTAGGACTAGCGGTTCAAAAGTCCCAGTACTTC

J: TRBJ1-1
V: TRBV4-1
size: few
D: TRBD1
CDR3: CASSRQGSYTEAFF
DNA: TGCGCCAGCAGCCGACAGGGTTCATACACTGAAGCTTTCTTT

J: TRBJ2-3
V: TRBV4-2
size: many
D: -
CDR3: CASSQEGGLGATDTQYF
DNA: TGTGCCAGCAGCCAAGAAGGTGGGCTAGGGGCCACAGATACGCAGTATTTT

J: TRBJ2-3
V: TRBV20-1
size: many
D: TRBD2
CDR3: CSAVPTSGRRVGTDTQYF
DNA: TGCAGTGCTGTGCCGACTAGCGGGAGGCGGGTTGGGACAGATACGCAGTATTTT

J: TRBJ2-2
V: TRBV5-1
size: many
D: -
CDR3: CASSSLGTNTGELFF
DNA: TGCGCCAGCAGTTCCCTCGGAACGAACACCGGGGAGCTGTTTTTT

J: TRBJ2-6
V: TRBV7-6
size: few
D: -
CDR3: CASSLAAQGGGANVLTF
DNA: TGTGCCAGCAGCTTAGCAGCTCAGGGTGGTGGGGCCAACGTCCTGACTTTC

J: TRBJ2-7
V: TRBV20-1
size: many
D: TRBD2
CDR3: CSARVAGRSSGRFVYEQYF
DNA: TGCAGTGCTAGAGTGGCAGGGAGGTCTAGCGGGAGATTTGTCTACGAGCAGTACTTC

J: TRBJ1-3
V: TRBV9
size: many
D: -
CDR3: CASSVASTSGNTIYF
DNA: TGTGCCAGCAGCGTAGCTTCCACCTCTGGAAACACCATATATTTT

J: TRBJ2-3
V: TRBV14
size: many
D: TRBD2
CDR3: CASSPFSGRVYDTQYF
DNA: TGTGCCAGCAGCCCTTTTAGCGGGAGGGTCTACGATACGCAGTATTTT

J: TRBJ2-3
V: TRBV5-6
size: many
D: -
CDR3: CASTENPGDTQYF
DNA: TGTGCCAGCACTGAAAACCCGGGAGATACGCAGTATTTT

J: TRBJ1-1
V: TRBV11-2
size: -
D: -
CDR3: CASSFPQGRNTEAFF
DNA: TGTGCCAGCAGCTTCCCGCAGGGCAGAAACACTGAAGCTTTCTTT

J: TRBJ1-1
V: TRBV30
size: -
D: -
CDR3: CASNEVGGPEAFF
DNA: TGTGCCTCGAACGAGGTAGGAGGTCCTGAAGCTTTCTTT

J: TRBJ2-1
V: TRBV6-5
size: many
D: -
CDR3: CASSERFEQFF
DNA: TGTGCCAGCAGTGAACGATTCGAGCAGTTCTTC

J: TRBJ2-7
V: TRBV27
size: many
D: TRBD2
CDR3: CASSPLSGNQYF
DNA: TGTGCCAGCAGTCCGCTTAGCGGGAATCAGTACTTC

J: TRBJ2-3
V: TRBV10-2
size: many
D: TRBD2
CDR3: CASGTSGMDTQYF
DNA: TGCGCCAGTGGGACTAGCGGGATGGATACGCAGTATTTT

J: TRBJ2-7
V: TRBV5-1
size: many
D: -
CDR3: CASRDTGKEGGRQYF
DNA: TGCGCCAGCAGAGACACCGGGAAAGAGGGGGGGCGGCAGTACTTC

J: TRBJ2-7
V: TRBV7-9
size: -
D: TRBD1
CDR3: CASSSRDRIYEQYF
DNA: TGTGCCAGCAGCAGCCGGGACAGGATCTACGAGCAGTACTTC

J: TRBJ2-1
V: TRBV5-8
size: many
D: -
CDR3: CASSLALAREQFF
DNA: TGTGCCAGCAGCTTGGCGCTAGCGAGGGAGCAGTTCTTC

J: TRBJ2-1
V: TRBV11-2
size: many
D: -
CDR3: CASTIRDWYNEQFF
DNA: TGTGCCAGCACCATCCGGGACTGGTACAATGAGCAGTTCTTC

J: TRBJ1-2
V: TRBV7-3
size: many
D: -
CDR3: CASSPTGWESYTF
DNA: TGTGCCAGCAGCCCAACAGGGTGGGAGAGCTACACCTTC